This TCR beta chain came from a study of tumor-infiltrating lymphocytes in primary liver carcinoma. On this clonotype: Being one base from a much bigger clone, this may be a read error.

From around 530 ng of total RNA, TCR beta-specific cDNA was reverse-transcribed using a constant-region primer. Three nested multiplex PCR rounds, a slightly modified ARM-PCR, produced the libraries for TCR beta. The two initial PCR rounds, about 9 cycles each, used TRBV1-TRBV30 forward and C-beta reverse primers. Each CDR3 protein gets one entry after TCRdb re-called the multiplex PCR reads with MiXCR. The sample lists about 50,000 distinct CDR3 sequences, roughly 80% occurring once. Extraction of RNA together with DNA used about 17-31 mg of unsorted bulk tissue. The CDR3 covers 11 residues. Germline assignment: CDR1 MDHEN and CDR2 SYDVKM.

The sequenced material came from liver tumor tissue from sampling region 5. Subset of the sample: tumor region T5, tumor centre. The gene calls are TRBV28 and TRBJ2-7; TRBD1 might be the D (5 bases). The source is a man in his forties with primary liver carcinoma and hepatitis B virus infection. The CDR3 DNA reads as TGTGCCGGCAGTCCCTTCGACAGGCAGTACTTC. It yields the protein CAGSPFDRQYF.